This TCR beta chain was identified in a study of blood T cells in healthy people across ages. The use of a sample-barcoded 5' primer and a J-beta primer mix characterized a second PCR of 7 to 11 cycles. Using its own MiXCR run on the 5' RACE reads, TCRdb lists one record per CDR3 protein. The table lists over a million distinct CDR3 sequences, roughly 24% of them singletons. Germline trimming cut 7 bases from V and 7 bases from J; bases unmatched to any gene: 15. CDR1 and CDR2 (germline): MNHEY, SVGAGI. The CDR3 has 16 residues. The sample was also linked to a second study, of T cells of mothers and their children. As that report states: Thymic selection shapes TCR recombination output in related pairs, and it does so similarly in unrelated pairs.

The sequence derives from a girl aged 2-10 years in good health. Sequenced sample: blood. The chain is built from TRBV6-5 and TRBJ1-5; TRBD1 aligns across 8 bases. The CDR3 nucleotides are TGTGCCAGCATTAACGGGGACAGGTCCCTCAGGCAGCCCCAGCATTTT. Amino acids: CASINGDRSLRQPQHF.